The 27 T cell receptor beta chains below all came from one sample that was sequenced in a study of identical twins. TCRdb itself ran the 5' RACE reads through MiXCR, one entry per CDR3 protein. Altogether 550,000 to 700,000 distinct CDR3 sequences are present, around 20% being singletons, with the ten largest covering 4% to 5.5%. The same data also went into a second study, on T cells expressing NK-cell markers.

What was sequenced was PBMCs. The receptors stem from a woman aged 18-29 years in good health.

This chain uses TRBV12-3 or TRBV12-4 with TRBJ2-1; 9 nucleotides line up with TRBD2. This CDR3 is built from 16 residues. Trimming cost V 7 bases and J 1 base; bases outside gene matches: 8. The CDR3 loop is CASTLWRGGSYNEQFF. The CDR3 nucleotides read TGTGCCAGCACTCTGTGGCGGGGGGGATCCTACAATGAGCAGTTCTTC.

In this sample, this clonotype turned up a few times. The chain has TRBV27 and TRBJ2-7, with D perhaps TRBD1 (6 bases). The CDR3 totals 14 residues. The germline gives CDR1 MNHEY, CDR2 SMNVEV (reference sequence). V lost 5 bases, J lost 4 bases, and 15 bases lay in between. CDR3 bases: TGTGCCAGCAGTCCATACAGGGTAGGGTACGAGCAGTACTTC. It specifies CASSPYRVGYEQYF.

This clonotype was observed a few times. CDR3 coding DNA: TGCGCCAGCAGCCAAGATACCAGCAGAAACATTCAGTACTTC. Encoded protein: CASSQDTSRNIQYF. The chain has TRBV4-1 and TRBJ2-4; D ambiguous. Germline CDR1 reads MGHRA; CDR2 reads YSYEKL. The V and J ends lost 0 bases and 6 bases respectively, with 9 bases between them. The CDR3 runs 14 residues.

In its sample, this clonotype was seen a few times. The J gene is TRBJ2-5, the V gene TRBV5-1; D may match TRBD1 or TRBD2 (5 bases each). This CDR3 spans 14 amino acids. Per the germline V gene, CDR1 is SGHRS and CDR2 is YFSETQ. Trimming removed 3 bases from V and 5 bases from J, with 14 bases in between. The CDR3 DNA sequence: TGCGCCAGCAGCTGGGGACCCACGGAGGAGACCCAGTACTTC. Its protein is CASSWGPTEETQYF.

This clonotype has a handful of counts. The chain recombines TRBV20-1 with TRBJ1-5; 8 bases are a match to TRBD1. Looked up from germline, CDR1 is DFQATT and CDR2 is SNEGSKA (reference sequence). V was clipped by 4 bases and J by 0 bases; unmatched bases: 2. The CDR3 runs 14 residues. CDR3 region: CSATRGPSNQPQHF. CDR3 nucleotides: TGCAGTGCTACCAGGGGGCCTAGCAATCAGCCCCAGCATTTT.

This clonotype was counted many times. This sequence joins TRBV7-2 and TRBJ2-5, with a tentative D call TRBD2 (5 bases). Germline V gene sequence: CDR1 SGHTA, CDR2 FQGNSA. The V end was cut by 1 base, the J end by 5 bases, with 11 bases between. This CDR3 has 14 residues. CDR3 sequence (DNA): TGTGCCAGCAGCTTAGTCGGGGTCGTGGAGACCCAGTACTTC. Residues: CASSLVGVVETQYF. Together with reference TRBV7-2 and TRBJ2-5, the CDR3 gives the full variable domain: GAGVSQSPSNKVTEKGKDVELRCDPISGHTALYWYRQSLGQGLEFLIYFQGNSAPDKSGLPSDRFSAERTGGSVSTLTIQRTQQEDSAVYLCASSLVGVVETQYFGPGTRLLVL.

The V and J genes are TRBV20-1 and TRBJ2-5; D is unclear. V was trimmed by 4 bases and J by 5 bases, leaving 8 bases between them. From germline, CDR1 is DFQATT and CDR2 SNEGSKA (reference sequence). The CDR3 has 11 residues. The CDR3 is CSATPEETQYF. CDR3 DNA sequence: TGCAGTGCTACCCCGGAGGAGACCCAGTACTTC.

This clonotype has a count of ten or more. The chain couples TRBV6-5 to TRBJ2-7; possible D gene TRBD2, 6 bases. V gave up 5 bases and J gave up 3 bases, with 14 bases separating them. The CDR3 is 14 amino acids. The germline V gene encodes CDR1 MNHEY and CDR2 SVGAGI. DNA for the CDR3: TGTGCCAGCAGTCACATGCGGGGAGACTACGAGCAGTACTTC. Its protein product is CASSHMRGDYEQYF.

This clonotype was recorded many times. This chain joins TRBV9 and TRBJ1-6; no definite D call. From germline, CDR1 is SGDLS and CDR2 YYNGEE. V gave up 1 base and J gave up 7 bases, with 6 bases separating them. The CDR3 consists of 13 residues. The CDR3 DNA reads TGTGCCAGCAGCGTAAACATAAATTCACCCCTCCACTTT. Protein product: CASSVNINSPLHF.

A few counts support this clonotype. The CDR3 DNA reads TGTGCCAGCAGCTTGTTAGACAGCACAGATACGCAGTATTTT. Translating it yields CASSLLDSTDTQYF. The chain combines TRBV5-6 with TRBJ2-3; D unclear. Trimming removed 1 base from V and 0 bases from J, with 6 bases in between. Germline CDR1 reads SGHDT; CDR2 reads YYEEEE. CDR3 length: 14 residues.

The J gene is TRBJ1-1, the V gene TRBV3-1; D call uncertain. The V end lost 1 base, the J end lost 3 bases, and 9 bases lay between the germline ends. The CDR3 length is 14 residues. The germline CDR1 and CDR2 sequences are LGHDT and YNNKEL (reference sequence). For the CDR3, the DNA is TGTGCCAGCAGCCAAGGGCGAGGCTACACTGAAGCTTTCTTT. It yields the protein CASSQGRGYTEAFF.

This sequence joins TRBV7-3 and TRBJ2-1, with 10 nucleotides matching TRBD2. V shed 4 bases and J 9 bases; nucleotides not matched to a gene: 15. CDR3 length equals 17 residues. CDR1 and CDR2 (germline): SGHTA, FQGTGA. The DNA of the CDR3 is TGTGCCAGCAGCTACACCGGGACTAGCGCCGTGGGGGGTGAGCAGTTCTTC. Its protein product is CASSYTGTSAVGGEQFF.

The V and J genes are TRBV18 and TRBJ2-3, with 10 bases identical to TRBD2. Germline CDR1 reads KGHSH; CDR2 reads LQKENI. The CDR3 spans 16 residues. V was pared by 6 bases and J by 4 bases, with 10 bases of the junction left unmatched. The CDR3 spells CASSQSALAGADTQYF. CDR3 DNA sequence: TGTGCCAGCTCTCAATCCGCCCTAGCGGGAGCAGATACGCAGTATTTT.

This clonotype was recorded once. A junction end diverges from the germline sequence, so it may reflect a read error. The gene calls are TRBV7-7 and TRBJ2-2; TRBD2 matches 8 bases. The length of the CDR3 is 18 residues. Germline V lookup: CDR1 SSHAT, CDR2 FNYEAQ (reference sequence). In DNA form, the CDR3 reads TGTGCTAGCAGCTTACAGTGGGGGACTAGTAATTCCGCCGGGGAGCTGTTTTTT. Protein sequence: CASSLQWGTSNSAGELFF.

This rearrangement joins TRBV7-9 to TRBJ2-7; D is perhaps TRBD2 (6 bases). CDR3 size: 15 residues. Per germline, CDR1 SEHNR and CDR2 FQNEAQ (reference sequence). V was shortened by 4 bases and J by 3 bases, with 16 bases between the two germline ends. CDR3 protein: CASSSRKGLNYEQYF. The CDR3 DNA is TGTGCCAGCAGCTCCCGGAAAGGACTAAACTACGAGCAGTACTTC.

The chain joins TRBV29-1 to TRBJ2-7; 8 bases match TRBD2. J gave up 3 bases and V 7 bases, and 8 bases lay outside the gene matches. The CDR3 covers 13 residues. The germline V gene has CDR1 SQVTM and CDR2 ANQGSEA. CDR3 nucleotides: TGCAGCGCCTCGAGCGGGAGACTCTACGAGCAGTACTTC. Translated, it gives CSASSGRLYEQYF.

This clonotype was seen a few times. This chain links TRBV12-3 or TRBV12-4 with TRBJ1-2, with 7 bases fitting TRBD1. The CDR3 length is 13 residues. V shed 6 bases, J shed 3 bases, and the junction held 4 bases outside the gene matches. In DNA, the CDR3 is TGTGCCAGCAGCAACAGGGGCCACTATGGCTACACCTTC. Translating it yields CASSNRGHYGYTF.

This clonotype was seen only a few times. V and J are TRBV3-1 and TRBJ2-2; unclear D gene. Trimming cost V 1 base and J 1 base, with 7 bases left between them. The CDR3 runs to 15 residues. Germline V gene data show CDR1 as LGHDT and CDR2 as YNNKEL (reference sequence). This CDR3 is CASSQANMNTGELFF. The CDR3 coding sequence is TGTGCCAGCAGCCAAGCCAACATGAACACCGGGGAGCTGTTTTTT.

CDR3 sequence reads: CASMSGTRYTF. The CDR3 DNA is TGTGCCAGTATGTCCGGGACCCGCTACACCTTC. The rearrangement uses TRBV6-5 and TRBJ1-2; D is perhaps TRBD1 (5 bases). The CDR3 totals 11 residues. Germline V gene lookup returns CDR1 MNHEY and CDR2 SVGAGI. V shed 9 bases and J shed 9 bases, with 14 bases lying between them.

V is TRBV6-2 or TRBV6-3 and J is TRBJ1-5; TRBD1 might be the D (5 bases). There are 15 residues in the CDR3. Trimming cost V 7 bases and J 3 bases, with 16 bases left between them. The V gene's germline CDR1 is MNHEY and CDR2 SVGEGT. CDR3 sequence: CASTTGGGPNQPQHF. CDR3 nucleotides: TGTGCCAGCACCACCGGGGGGGGACCCAATCAGCCCCAGCATTTT.

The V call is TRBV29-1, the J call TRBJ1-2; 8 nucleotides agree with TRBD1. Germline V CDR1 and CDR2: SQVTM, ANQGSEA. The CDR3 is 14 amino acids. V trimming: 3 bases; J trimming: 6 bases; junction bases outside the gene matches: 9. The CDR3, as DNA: TGCAGCGTTGAGTCGGTCGCAGGGGGCCATGGCTACACCTTC. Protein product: CSVESVAGGHGYTF.

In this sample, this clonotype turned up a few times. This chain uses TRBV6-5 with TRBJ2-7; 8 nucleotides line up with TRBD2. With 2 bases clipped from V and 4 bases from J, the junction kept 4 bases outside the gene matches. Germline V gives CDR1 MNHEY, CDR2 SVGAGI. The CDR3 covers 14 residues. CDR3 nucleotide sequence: TGTGCCAGCAGTTACAGCGGGGGTCGGTACGAGCAGTACTTC. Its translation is CASSYSGGRYEQYF.

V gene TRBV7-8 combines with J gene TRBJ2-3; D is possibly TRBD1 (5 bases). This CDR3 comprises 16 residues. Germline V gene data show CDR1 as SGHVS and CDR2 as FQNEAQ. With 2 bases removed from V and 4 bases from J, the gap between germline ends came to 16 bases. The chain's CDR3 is CASSLSSTEAADTQYF. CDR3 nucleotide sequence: TGTGCCAGCAGCTTAAGTTCGACAGAAGCAGCAGATACGCAGTATTTT.

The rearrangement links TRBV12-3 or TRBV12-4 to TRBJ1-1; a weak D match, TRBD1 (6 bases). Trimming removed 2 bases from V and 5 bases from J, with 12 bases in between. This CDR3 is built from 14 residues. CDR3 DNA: TGTGCCAGCAGTTTACGTAAAGGGGGAACTGAAGCTTTCTTT. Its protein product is CASSLRKGGTEAFF.

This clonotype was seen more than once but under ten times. The DNA for the CDR3 is TGCGCCAGCAGCCAAGATGGACAGGGCGGTGAGCAGTTCTTC. Its translation: CASSQDGQGGEQFF. The chain employs TRBV4-1 and TRBJ2-1, with 8 bases identical to TRBD1. Germline CDR1 reads MGHRA; CDR2 reads YSYEKL. Unmatched junction bases numbered 4, after V lost 0 bases and J lost 9 bases. The CDR3 consists of 14 residues.

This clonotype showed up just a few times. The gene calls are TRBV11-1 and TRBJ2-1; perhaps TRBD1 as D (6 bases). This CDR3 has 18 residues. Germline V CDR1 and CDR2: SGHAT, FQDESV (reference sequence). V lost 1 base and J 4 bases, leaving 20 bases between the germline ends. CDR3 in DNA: TGTGCCAGCAGCTTAGTTCCCCCCCACAGGGAAGATTACAATGAGCAGTTCTTC. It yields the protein CASSLVPPHREDYNEQFF.

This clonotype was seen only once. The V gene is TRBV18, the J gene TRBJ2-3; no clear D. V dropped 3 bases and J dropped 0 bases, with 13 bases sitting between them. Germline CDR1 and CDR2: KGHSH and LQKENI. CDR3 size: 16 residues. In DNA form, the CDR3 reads TGTGCCAGCTCACCCCAGCTCGCGGAGAGCACAGATACGCAGTATTTT. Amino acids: CASSPQLAESTDTQYF.